These T cell receptor beta chains were read from a single sample in a study of graft-versus-host responses after intestinal transplantation. TCRdb's copy holds only in-frame clones and misses some; the assay was immunoSEQ multiplex PCR. The sample includes more than 100,000 clones, 80% to 95% of them seen just once. These receptors have no known antigen. This sample comprised unstimulated CD4+ T cells sorted from spleen or lymph node cells, obtained before intestinal transplant. The receptors here all came from a human donor who received an intestinal transplant. CDR3s include the opening cysteine and the closing phenylalanine or tryptophan. D genes are given only for firm matches. The size field is filled for only some rows; it gives once, few, many or a size class.

D gene: TRBD2; J gene: TRBJ2-6; V gene: TRBV28; clone size: -; CDR3 DNA: TGTGCCAGTCGACTAGGGAGGGCCACTGGGGCCAACGTCCTGACTTTC; CDR3 protein: CASRLGRATGANVLTF
D gene: TRBD1; J gene: TRBJ2-7; V gene: TRBV9; clone size: -; CDR3 DNA: TGTGCCAGCAGCGTAGCTACAGGGGGTATAGGCGAGCAGTACTTC; CDR3 protein: CASSVATGGIGEQYF
D gene: -; J gene: TRBJ1-4; V gene: TRBV18; clone size: few; CDR3 DNA: TGTGCCAGCTCCCCCGACGTCGGTAATGAAAAACTGTTTTTT; CDR3 protein: CASSPDVGNEKLFF
D gene: TRBD1; J gene: TRBJ1-1; V gene: TRBV10-1; clone size: -; CDR3 DNA: TGCGCCAGCAGTCCGGACAGGCTGAACACTGAAGCTTTCTTT; CDR3 protein: CASSPDRLNTEAFF
D gene: -; J gene: TRBJ2-5; V gene: TRBV10-2; clone size: -; CDR3 DNA: TGCGCCAGCAGTGACAGGGGACAGACCCAGTACTTC; CDR3 protein: CASSDRGQTQYF
D gene: -; J gene: TRBJ2-7; V gene: TRBV19; clone size: -; CDR3 DNA: TGTGCCAGTTCACAGGGGGGGCGCGTTCAATACGAGCAGTACTTC; CDR3 protein: CASSQGGRVQYEQYF
D gene: -; J gene: TRBJ2-5; V gene: TRBV2; clone size: -; CDR3 DNA: TGTGCCAGCAGTCGTCTAGTGGAGGAGACCCAGTACTTC; CDR3 protein: CASSRLVEETQYF
D gene: -; J gene: TRBJ2-7; V gene: TRBV9; clone size: -; CDR3 DNA: TGTGCCAGCAGCGTAGGCCCGCTGAAAGACTACGAGCAGTACTTC; CDR3 protein: CASSVGPLKDYEQYF
D gene: -; J gene: TRBJ2-7; V gene: TRBV18; clone size: -; CDR3 DNA: TGTGCCAGCTCACCCCAGGTTATACAGGGTTCCTACGAGCAGTACTTC; CDR3 protein: CASSPQVIQGSYEQYF
D gene: -; J gene: TRBJ1-5; V gene: TRBV30; clone size: -; CDR3 DNA: TGTGCCTGGAGCAGGACAAATAGCAATCAGCCCCAGCATTTT; CDR3 protein: CAWSRTNSNQPQHF
D gene: TRBD1; J gene: TRBJ2-1; V gene: TRBV15; clone size: -; CDR3 DNA: TGTGCCACCAGCAGAGATCGAGGGGACAGCCAGTTCTTC; CDR3 protein: CATSRDRGDSQFF
D gene: -; J gene: TRBJ2-7; V gene: TRBV7-9; clone size: few; CDR3 DNA: TGTGCCAGCAGCTTAGCAGGAGAGAAACAGTACTTC; CDR3 protein: CASSLAGEKQYF
D gene: TRBD1; J gene: TRBJ1-4; V gene: TRBV6-1; clone size: -; CDR3 DNA: TGTGCCAGCAGTCACCAGGGGGCTGGGGAAAAACTGTTTTTT; CDR3 protein: CASSHQGAGEKLFF
D gene: -; J gene: TRBJ2-3; V gene: TRBV4-2; clone size: -; CDR3 DNA: TGTGCCAGCAGCCAAGGGGCGGATCCCAACGTAGATACGCAGTATTTT; CDR3 protein: CASSQGADPNVDTQYF
D gene: TRBD2; J gene: TRBJ2-5; V gene: TRBV7-7; clone size: -; CDR3 DNA: TGTGCTAGCAGCTTAGCGGGGGCCTCCCAAGAGACCCAGTACTTC; CDR3 protein: CASSLAGASQETQYF
D gene: -; J gene: TRBJ1-2; V gene: TRBV6-1; clone size: -; CDR3 DNA: TGTGCCAGCAGTGAACACACCGCCACATTGAACTATGGCTACACCTTC; CDR3 protein: CASSEHTATLNYGYTF
D gene: -; J gene: TRBJ2-1; V gene: TRBV2; clone size: -; CDR3 DNA: TGTGCCAGCAGACGGACGGGGTCCTACAATGAGCAGTTCTTC; CDR3 protein: CASRRTGSYNEQFF
D gene: TRBD1; J gene: TRBJ2-7; V gene: TRBV30; clone size: few; CDR3 DNA: TGTGCCCGGGACAGGGGCCACGAGCAGTACTTC; CDR3 protein: CARDRGHEQYF
D gene: -; J gene: TRBJ1-2; V gene: TRBV5-1; clone size: once; CDR3 DNA: TGCGCCAGCAGCGGACGGGCCGGAGGTGGCTACACCTTC; CDR3 protein: CASSGRAGGGYTF
D gene: TRBD2; J gene: TRBJ2-1; V gene: TRBV10-1; clone size: few; CDR3 DNA: TGCGCCAGCTCTAAGGGACTAGCCGGCAATGAGCAGTTCTTC; CDR3 protein: CASSKGLAGNEQFF
D gene: -; J gene: TRBJ1-2; V gene: TRBV28; clone size: -; CDR3 DNA: TGTGCCACTTCCAGAGGGGTAAACTATGGCTACACCTTC; CDR3 protein: CATSRGVNYGYTF
D gene: TRBD1; J gene: TRBJ1-2; V gene: TRBV27; clone size: once; CDR3 DNA: TGTGCCAGCGGCCAGGGACAGGGAAAAGCTAACTATGGCTACACCTTC; CDR3 protein: CASGQGQGKANYGYTF
D gene: -; J gene: TRBJ2-7; V gene: TRBV6-1; clone size: -; CDR3 DNA: TGTGCCACAACGGGTCCCTACGAGCAGTACTTC; CDR3 protein: CATTGPYEQYF
D gene: -; J gene: TRBJ2-1; V gene: TRBV6-5; clone size: -; CDR3 DNA: TGTGCCAGCAGTTACGGTGGGAGTAGCAATGAGCAGTTCTTC; CDR3 protein: CASSYGGSSNEQFF
D gene: TRBD1; J gene: TRBJ2-7; V gene: TRBV6-6; clone size: -; CDR3 DNA: TGTGCCAGCGCGTTGACAGGGGTCGACTACGAGCAGTACTTC; CDR3 protein: CASALTGVDYEQYF
D gene: TRBD1; J gene: TRBJ1-5; V gene: TRBV6-1; clone size: -; CDR3 DNA: TGTGCCAGCAGGGTTGACAGGGGGCCAGGGCAGCCCCAGCATTTT; CDR3 protein: CASRVDRGPGQPQHF
D gene: -; J gene: TRBJ2-3; V gene: TRBV5-1; clone size: -; CDR3 DNA: TGCGCCAGCAGCGCCCGACTAGTGGGAGATACGCAGTATTTT; CDR3 protein: CASSARLVGDTQYF
D gene: -; J gene: TRBJ1-2; V gene: TRBV10-3; clone size: -; CDR3 DNA: TGTGCCATCAGTGAGTGGGGGGGGTATGGCTACACCTTC; CDR3 protein: CAISEWGGYGYTF
D gene: TRBD1; J gene: TRBJ1-5; V gene: TRBV5-4; clone size: -; CDR3 DNA: TGTGCCAGCAGCGTACAGGGGAGCGGCGTCGGGCAGCCCCAGCATTTT; CDR3 protein: CASSVQGSGVGQPQHF
D gene: -; J gene: TRBJ2-1; V gene: TRBV7-8; clone size: once; CDR3 DNA: TGTGCCAGCAGCACGCGGGACAGAAAGAATGAGCAGTTCTTC; CDR3 protein: CASSTRDRKNEQFF
D gene: -; J gene: TRBJ2-1; V gene: TRBV20-1; clone size: -; CDR3 DNA: TGCAGTGCCACACTGGGGCCCCCACAGTTCTTC; CDR3 protein: CSATLGPPQFF
D gene: -; J gene: TRBJ1-3; V gene: TRBV30; clone size: -; CDR3 DNA: TGTGCCTGGAGTGTTGCAAGCTCTGGAAACACCATATATTTT; CDR3 protein: CAWSVASSGNTIYF
D gene: TRBD2; J gene: TRBJ2-5; V gene: TRBV5-4; clone size: -; CDR3 DNA: TGTGCCAGCAGGGTTGGGGGGGCGGGAGGCGAAGAGACCCAGTACTTC; CDR3 protein: CASRVGGAGGEETQYF
D gene: TRBD1; J gene: TRBJ2-7; V gene: TRBV10-1; clone size: -; CDR3 DNA: TGCGCCAGCACGAAAGGACAGGGCGGCGAGCAGTACTTC; CDR3 protein: CASTKGQGGEQYF
D gene: -; J gene: TRBJ2-7; V gene: TRBV4-2; clone size: -; CDR3 DNA: TGTGCCAGCAGCCAAGACACCGGACTTACTTACGAGCAGTACTTC; CDR3 protein: CASSQDTGLTYEQYF
D gene: TRBD1; J gene: TRBJ1-1; V gene: TRBV29-1; clone size: once; CDR3 DNA: TGCAGCGTTGAAGGAGGGGACAGCCAAGCTTTCTTT; CDR3 protein: CSVEGGDSQAFF
D gene: -; J gene: TRBJ2-7; V gene: TRBV11-3; clone size: -; CDR3 DNA: TGTGCCAGCAGTACTGCGGACGGGGCCTACGAGCAGTACTTC; CDR3 protein: CASSTADGAYEQYF